A selection of T cell receptor beta chains follows, all from one sample in a study of T cells in Graves' hyperthyroidism and ophthalmopathy. TCRdb itself ran the multiplex PCR reads through MiXCR, one entry per CDR3 protein. The data show about 600,000 distinct CDR3 sequences, roughly 15% seen once. Specimen: blood. The receptors were gathered from a woman between 40 and 55 years old with Graves' ophthalmopathy. CDR3s leave out the opening cysteine and the closing phenylalanine or tryptophan. A D gene is named only where the DNA matches it firmly.

NA | TRBV20-1 | SARGPIGAQPQH
TRBD1 | TRBV7-9 | ASSSTGFTEQF
NA | TRBV28 | ASDSLNQPQH
TRBD2 | TRBV12-3/TRBV12-4 | ASRARAGDDTGELF
TRBD2 | TRBV6-5 | ASSYGGIAALRGEQY
TRBD1 | TRBV11-2 | ASSGTGVEQY
TRBD1 | TRBV2 | ASSVQGAHQETQY
NA | TRBV3-1 | ASSQDAGPREQF
TRBD1 | TRBV12-3/TRBV12-4 | ASSYGQGDSPLH
NA | TRBV4-1 | AGSQAPDTTGHEQY
TRBD2 | TRBV10-3 | AISDEGGPKPNEQF
TRBD1 | TRBV7-9 | ASSLLQSGGVYNEQF
NA | TRBV5-1 | ASSPLGSVTSGNTIY
TRBD1 | TRBV28 | ASREGTGLYGYT
NA | TRBV29-1 | SVGDPGQLYGYGYT
TRBD2 | TRBV11-2 | ASSLEASGYTDTQY
NA | TRBV28 | ASSRLGLDEQY
TRBD1 | TRBV6-2/TRBV6-3 | ASSYLWTGEQF
NA | TRBV5-8 | ASSLWGRGGDSPLH
NA | TRBV7-9 | ASRTSGYFNTEAF
NA | TRBV11-1 | ASNSDTGNTEAF
TRBD1 | TRBV7-2 | ASSPTGVGTDTQY
NA | TRBV28 | ASKSGGKLF
NA | TRBV2 | ASSQNPPGFYGYT
TRBD1 | TRBV12-3/TRBV12-4 | ASGGRGQGQTDTQY
TRBD2 | TRBV15 | ATRNGLAGQSTDTQY
NA | TRBV11-2 | ASGGGSNQPQH
TRBD1 | TRBV6-2/TRBV6-3 | ASKTGQGVYYGEQY
TRBD1 | TRBV6-1 | ASSIGQGVAYEQY
TRBD2 | TRBV28 | ASSWITSGRVEQY
NA | TRBV5-1 | ASSFKSRSETNTGELF
NA | TRBV29-1 | SVAIDRFTEAF
NA | TRBV7-3 | ASSLRGGREETQY
TRBD1 | TRBV29-1 | STGQGGTDTQY
NA | TRBV2 | ASTLGFSGELF
NA | TRBV3-1 | ASSPNRAYEQY
NA | TRBV20-1 | SATDSLIGGDEQF
NA | TRBV20-1 | SARVAGQMNTEAF
NA | TRBV4-1 | VSSQPKEKLF
NA | TRBV15 | ATSRVWPYRGLQY
TRBD1 | TRBV28 | ASTLGGQGGSPLH
TRBD2 | TRBV4-1 | ASSHPGAGGPSYNEQF
NA | TRBV10-3 | AISALGPGATEAF
TRBD2 | TRBV20-1 | SASSSGYEQY
TRBD1 | TRBV19 | ASRGQFNVLT
NA | TRBV5-1 | ASSPIPGPDTGELF